The clone carrying this T cell receptor (beta chain) was counted at least ten times. What it binds is not known. This entry belongs to a study of CD8+CD57+ T cells in acquired aplastic anemia. At the level of the study: On average, sorted CD4+ and CD8+ cells gave 2.5 to 4 ug of DNA.

Patients sequenced had flow cytometry evidence of CD8+CD57+ cell expansion. Each patient gave a blood sample that was collected before any therapy had been received. TCR beta VDJ combinations and CDR3 sequences were profiled from genomic DNA. TCRdb used MiXCR to reprocess the reads, holding one entry per CDR3 protein. The sample carries 150,000 to 200,000 distinct CDR3 sequences, about 45% recorded once. The study's findings and limits: Between patients and controls, around 30 CD8+ CDR3 sequences were found in common.

Trimming cost V 6 bases and J 4 bases, with 16 bases left between them. The CDR3 sequence is 14 residues long. Germline-derived CDR1 and CDR2 are DFQATT and SNEGSKA (reference sequence). Sequenced sample: sorted CD4+, CD8+, or CD8+CD57+ T cells (not recorded which) from PBMCs. The receptor was isolated from a human donor with aplastic anemia. The V and J genes are TRBV20-1 and TRBJ1-5; no definite D call. In DNA form, the CDR3 reads TGCAGTGCCATCTCTCTGGGCGGGAATCAGCCCCAGCATTTT. Its protein product is CSAISLGGNQPQHF.